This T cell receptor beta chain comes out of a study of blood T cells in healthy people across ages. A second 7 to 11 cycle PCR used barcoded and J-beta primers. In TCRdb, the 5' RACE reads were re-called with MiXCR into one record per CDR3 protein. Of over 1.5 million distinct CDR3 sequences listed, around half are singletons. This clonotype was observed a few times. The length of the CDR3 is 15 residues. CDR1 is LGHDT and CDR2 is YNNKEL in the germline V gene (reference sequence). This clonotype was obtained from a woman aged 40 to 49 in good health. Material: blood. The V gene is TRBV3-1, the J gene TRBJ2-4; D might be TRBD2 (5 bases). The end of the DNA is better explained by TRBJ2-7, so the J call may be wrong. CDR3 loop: CASSQTSERIYEQYF. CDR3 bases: TGTGCCAGCAGCCAAACTAGTGAGCGGATTTACGAGCAGTACTTC.